The TCR beta chain described here comes from a study of T cells in localized non-small cell lung cancer. Study conclusions and caveats: With higher T cell density in blood came longer overall survival. As only one tumor region underwent sequencing, heterogeneity remains possible. Within adjacent lung there appeared a median approximately 58 of the top 100 tumor clones. The greatest T cell clonality was found in uninvolved adjacent lung (higher than in tumor).

On this clone itself: Its antigen remains unknown.

CDR3 length: 11 residues. Germline V gene sequence: CDR1 SNHLY, CDR2 FYNNEI. Trimming took 3 bases from V and 8 from J, leaving 7 bases between them. The protocol was immunoSEQ multiplex PCR, while the TCRdb copy is restricted to in-frame clones and leaves out a portion. Here the sample spans 7,700 or so clones, under 95% being singletons. This chain joins TRBV2 and TRBJ1-1; D remains ambiguous. The receptor was derived from a male donor aged 60 or over with stage II lung adenocarcinoma. Sequencing used peripheral blood mononuclear cells, obtained before any cancer treatment. DNA for the CDR3: TGTGCCAGCAGTGATCGGATGGAAGCTTTCTTT. Its translation is CASSDRMEAFF.